The 25 T cell receptor beta chains presented below share a single source sample, sequenced in a study of T cell changes during pregnancy in multiple sclerosis. The protocol was immunoSEQ multiplex PCR, while the TCRdb copy is restricted to in-frame clones and leaves out a portion. The table lists about 40,000 clones, about 92% of them singletons. Sequenced material: CD8+ T cells from peripheral blood mononuclear cells, taken in the first trimester of pregnancy. The receptors derive from a female donor with multiple sclerosis, enrolled in a pregnancy study.

The chain joins TRBV16 to TRBJ1-5; D gene unclear. Between the trimmed V and J ends, which lost 6 bases and 5 bases, there was a span of 8 bases. The germline gives CDR1 KGHSY, CDR2 FQNENV. The CDR3 runs 12 residues. In DNA form, the CDR3 reads TGTGCCAGCAGTCAGGAGGATCAGCCCCAGCATTTT. Protein sequence: CASSQEDQPQHF.

The chain carries TRBV6-5 and TRBJ2-7; D might be TRBD2 (7 bases). V was cut by 0 bases and J by 2 bases, with 11 bases left in between. The germline V gene has CDR1 MNHEY and CDR2 SVGAGI. The CDR3 sequence is 15 residues long. The DNA of the CDR3 is TGTGCCAGCAGTTACTCGAGGGGGGGGACCTACGAGCAGTACTTC. It codes for CASSYSRGGTYEQYF.

The chain has TRBV30 and TRBJ1-4; TRBD1 agrees at 8 bases. V trimming: 4 bases; J trimming: 6 bases; junction bases outside the gene matches: 16. The CDR3 is 17 amino acids. The germline V gene encodes CDR1 GTSNPN and CDR2 SVGIG (reference sequence). The CDR3 reads CAWTGTGKSSWDEKLFF. CDR3 nucleotides: TGTGCCTGGACCGGGACAGGTAAATCCTCGTGGGATGAAAAACTGTTTTTT.

V usage is TRBV19 and J usage is TRBJ1-2; TRBD1 matches at 8 bases. V lost 6 bases, J lost 3 bases, and 6 bases stayed unmatched. The CDR3 spans 14 residues. The V gene's germline CDR1 is LNHDA and CDR2 SQIVND (reference sequence). CDR3 in amino acids: CASRKDRDHYGYTF. In nucleotides, the CDR3 is TGTGCCAGTAGAAAGGACAGGGATCACTATGGCTACACCTTC.

A single count supports this clone. CDR3 DNA: TGTGCCAGCAGCCCTAGGACAGGGAGAACTGGAAACACCATATATTTT. Translation: CASSPRTGRTGNTIYF. The V gene is TRBV7-9, the J gene TRBJ1-3, with TRBD1 identical over 8 bases. The CDR3 is 16 amino acids. J was trimmed by 2 bases and V by 5 bases; bases with no gene match: 8. Germline CDR1 reads SEHNR; CDR2 reads FQNEAQ (reference sequence).

The gene calls are TRBV6-6 and TRBJ1-4; TRBD1 might be the D (6 bases). This CDR3 region has 14 residues. The V gene's germline CDR1 is MNHNY and CDR2 SVGAGI (reference sequence). Trimming cost V 5 bases and J 8 bases, with 15 bases left between them. CDR3 sequence (DNA): TGTGCCAGCAGTCAGGACAGCGTCCGCGAAAAACTGTTTTTT. Amino acids: CASSQDSVREKLFF.

V usage is TRBV27 and J usage is TRBJ2-4; the D gene is possibly TRBD1 (6 bases). In germline, CDR1 is MNHEY, CDR2 SMNVEV (reference sequence). Trimming pared 3 bases from V and 0 bases from J, leaving 21 bases between. This CDR3 comprises 19 residues. CDR3 protein: CASSFGGPKAAQAKNIQYF. The CDR3 coding sequence is TGTGCCAGCAGTTTTGGGGGCCCAAAGGCCGCCCAAGCCAAAAACATTCAGTACTTC.

The chain combines TRBV11-2 with TRBJ1-2, with TRBD1 matching 9 bases. The CDR3 covers 16 residues. V dropped 3 bases and J dropped 2; count of bases not matched to a gene: 7. The V gene's germline CDR1 is SGHAT and CDR2 FQNNGV. This chain's CDR3 is CASSFEPQGANYGYTF. CDR3 coding DNA: TGTGCCAGCAGCTTCGAACCACAGGGGGCCAACTATGGCTACACCTTC.

This rearrangement joins TRBV19 to TRBJ2-5, with TRBD2 as a possible D gene (5 bases). Trimming shortened V by 4 bases and J by 5 bases, and 14 bases separated the two germline ends. The CDR3 spans 14 residues. CDR1 and CDR2 from the germline V gene are LNHDA and SQIVND (reference sequence). The CDR3 region has the DNA TGTGCCAGTAGTAGGATCGGGGTTGAGGAGACCCAGTACTTC. Residues: CASSRIGVEETQYF.

The V call is TRBV15, the J call TRBJ2-7, with 14 bases lining up with TRBD2. Per germline, CDR1 LNHNV and CDR2 YYDKDF (reference sequence). The CDR3 has 15 amino acids. The junction had 3 bases not matched to a gene; V was cut back by 5 bases and J by 3 bases. The CDR3 spells CATSGGLAGDYEQYF. The CDR3 coding sequence is TGTGCCACCAGCGGGGGACTAGCGGGGGACTACGAGCAGTACTTC.

The V call is TRBV7-8, the J call TRBJ2-2; D unresolved. The germline V gene has CDR1 SGHVS and CDR2 FQNEAQ. V was cut by 4 bases and J by 8 bases, with 8 bases left in between. The CDR3 runs to 12 residues. The CDR3 loop reads CASSSSGGELFF. The CDR3 nucleotides are TGTGCCAGCAGCTCGTCAGGAGGGGAGCTGTTTTTT.

The rearrangement joins TRBV6-5 to TRBJ1-1, with D hard to call. Between the trimmed V and J ends, which lost 5 bases and 8 bases, there was a span of 15 bases. Germline loops: CDR1 MNHEY, CDR2 SVGAGI. The length of the CDR3 is 13 residues. CDR3 in amino acids: CASSIPEGNEAFF. The CDR3 DNA is TGTGCCAGCAGTATTCCCGAGGGAAACGAAGCTTTCTTT.

Here the CDR3 DNA reads TGTGCCAGCAGCAACCCGACAGACCTCTCTGGAAACACCATATATTTT. As protein: CASSNPTDLSGNTIYF. This chain uses TRBV2 with TRBJ1-3; the D gene is possibly TRBD1 (5 bases). The ends were cut back, 6 bases at V and 0 bases at J, with 15 bases in the middle. CDR3 length: 16 residues. CDR1 and CDR2 (germline): SNHLY, FYNNEI. Full variable domain (rest looked up from reference TRBV2 and TRBJ1-3): EPEVTQTPSHQVTQMGQEVILRCVPISNHLYFYWYRQILGQKVEFLVSFYNNEISEKSEIFDDQFSVERPDGSNFTLKIRSTKLEDSAMYFCASSNPTDLSGNTIYFGEGSWLTVV.

A single count supports this clone. The gene calls are TRBV6-5 and TRBJ1-2; 7 nucleotides agree with TRBD1. The germline gives CDR1 MNHEY, CDR2 SVGAGI. Trimming took 5 bases from V and 4 from J; bases not matched to a gene: 4. This CDR3 region has 13 residues. The CDR3 coding sequence is TGTGCCAGCAGTCTGGACAGGTTCTATGGCTACACCTTC. Its translation is CASSLDRFYGYTF.

The V gene is TRBV7-8, the J gene TRBJ2-5; D may be TRBD2 (6 bases). V lost 3 bases and J 2 bases, leaving 13 bases between the germline ends. This CDR3 is 15 amino acids long. Germline values: CDR1 SGHVS, CDR2 FQNEAQ. The CDR3 reads CASSLGLLTQETQYF. Here the CDR3 DNA reads TGTGCCAGCAGCTTGGGACTTCTCACACAAGAGACCCAGTACTTC. Filled out from reference TRBV7-8 and TRBJ2-5, the complete variable domain reads GAGVSQSPRYKVAKRGQDVALRCDPISGHVSLFWYQQALGQGPEFLTYFQNEAQLDKSGLPSDRFFAERPEGSVSTLKIQRTQQEDSAVYLCASSLGLLTQETQYFGPGTRLLVL.

This chain connects TRBV6-1 to TRBJ1-2, with a weak D call TRBD1 (6 bases). Germline V gives CDR1 MNHNS, CDR2 SASEGT. V was cut by 0 bases and J by 6 bases, with 8 bases left in between. The CDR3 extends over 13 amino acids. The chain's CDR3 is CASSEAKGDGYTF. DNA for the CDR3: TGTGCCAGCAGTGAAGCGAAGGGGGATGGCTACACCTTC.

This chain joins TRBV9 and TRBJ2-3; 7 bases fit TRBD1. Germline trimming cut 1 base from V and 4 bases from J; bases unmatched to any gene: 15. This CDR3 spans 18 amino acids. The germline V gene has CDR1 SGDLS and CDR2 YYNGEE. The CDR3 reads CASSVSVTGTARADTQYF. The CDR3, as DNA: TGTGCCAGCAGCGTATCTGTGACCGGGACAGCGAGAGCAGATACGCAGTATTTT.

The chain carries TRBV7-9 and TRBJ2-1; TRBD2 matches at 16 bases. The CDR3 contains 18 residues. J lost 1 base, V lost 5 bases, and 5 bases had no gene match. Germline CDR1 SEHNR, CDR2 FQNEAQ (reference sequence). The CDR3 DNA sequence: TGTGCCAGCAGCGGGGGACTAGCGGGGGGGCAGTCCTACAATGAGCAGTTCTTC. This sequence encodes CASSGGLAGGQSYNEQFF.

The chain carries TRBV11-2 and TRBJ2-3; tentatively, D is TRBD2 (7 bases). Germline assignment: CDR1 SGHAT and CDR2 FQNNGV. V was cut by 2 bases and J by 5 bases, with 14 bases left in between. This CDR3 comprises 15 residues. The CDR3 region has the DNA TGTGCCAGCAGCTTAAGGGGGGGCAACGGAGATACGCAGTATTTT. This encodes CASSLRGGNGDTQYF.

The gene calls are TRBV4-1 and TRBJ1-2; 8 positions match TRBD1. The CDR3 covers 18 residues. V shed 4 bases, J shed 4 bases, and the junction held 17 bases outside the gene matches. Per the germline V gene, CDR1 is MGHRA and CDR2 is YSYEKL. The CDR3 reads CASSPEASGTGDLYGYTF. The CDR3 DNA reads TGCGCCAGCAGCCCCGAAGCCTCCGGGACAGGTGATCTCTATGGCTACACCTTC.

This sequence joins TRBV4-1 and TRBJ2-2; D gene uncertain. The V end lost 2 bases, the J end lost 3 bases, and 13 bases lay between the germline ends. There are 16 residues in the CDR3. The germline gives CDR1 MGHRA, CDR2 YSYEKL. In nucleotides, the CDR3 is TGCGCCAGCAGCCAAACCTCGACAAGATACACCGGGGAGCTGTTTTTT. Amino acid sequence: CASSQTSTRYTGELFF.

The chain couples TRBV15 to TRBJ1-2; no clear D gene. This CDR3 is 15 amino acids long. CDR1 is LNHNV, CDR2 YYDKDF, per germline (reference sequence). Trimming took off 0 bases at V and 8 bases at J, with 16 bases between the two ends. CDR3 residues: CATSRDRTVRVGYTF. DNA of the CDR3: TGTGCCACCAGCAGAGATCGGACGGTGCGGGTGGGCTACACCTTC. Using reference TRBV15 and TRBJ1-2 for the parts outside the CDR3, the full variable domain is DAMVIQNPRYQVTQFGKPVTLSCSQTLNHNVMYWYQQKSSQAPKLLFHYYDKDFNNEADTPDNFQSRRPNTSFCFLDIRSPGLGDTAMYLCATSRDRTVRVGYTFGSGTRLTVV.

The chain is built from TRBV5-1 and TRBJ2-1, with TRBD1 matching 12 bases. CDR1 and CDR2 (germline): SGHRS, YFSETQ. The V gene end was trimmed by 3 bases and the J gene end by 8 bases; junction bases not matched to a gene: 3. There are 14 residues in the CDR3. The CDR3 loop is CASSWGTGGDEQFF. In DNA, the CDR3 is TGCGCCAGCAGCTGGGGGACAGGGGGCGATGAGCAGTTCTTC.

J is TRBJ1-1 and V is TRBV19, with D maybe TRBD1 (6 bases). The CDR3 extends over 16 amino acids. The V gene's germline CDR1 is LNHDA and CDR2 SQIVND (reference sequence). Trimming cost V 4 bases and J 0 bases, with 15 bases left between them. The CDR3 DNA reads as TGTGCCAGTAGTACGAACAGGGACCCCATGAACACTGAAGCTTTCTTT. Its protein is CASSTNRDPMNTEAFF.

The chain is built from TRBV9 and TRBJ2-7, with a weak D call TRBD1 (7 bases). Germline V CDR1 and CDR2: SGDLS, YYNGEE. CDR3 length: 13 amino acids. The V gene lost 3 bases and the J gene lost 1 base, with 8 bases spanning the gap. CDR3 DNA: TGTGCCAGCAGCGCAGGGGGGTCCTACGAGCAGTACTTC. As protein: CASSAGGSYEQYF.